This T cell receptor beta chain was recorded in a study of T cell responses to AZD1222 COVID-19 vaccine. At the level of the study: The analysis combined second doses at about 4 or about 12 weeks.

Study-wide findings and caveats: Vaccine-associated CD4 TCRs spanned spike, dominant at 160-218 and 743-854. Most donors were white British and more were female, and clonal diversity was possibly underestimated.

Trimming cost V 6 bases and J 7 bases; bases outside gene matches: 12. Germline CDR1 is SNHLY and CDR2 is FYNNEI. This CDR3 spans 15 amino acids. Clones were read by immunoSEQ multiplex PCR, and TCRdb kept only the in-frame ones, dropping some. Of roughly 170,000 clones in the sample, 90% to 95% were seen once. With respect to this clone: Its antigen is currently unknown.

The input for sequencing was peripheral blood, taken on day 0 of AZD1222 vaccination. The source of this sequence is an adult in good health. The genes are TRBV2 and TRBJ2-4, with TRBD1 matching 7 bases. The CDR3 protein is CASREDRQGSNIQYF. CDR3 bases: TGTGCCAGCAGAGAGGATAGACAGGGTTCGAACATTCAGTACTTC. Drawing the rest from reference TRBV2 and TRBJ2-4, the complete variable domain is EPEVTQTPSHQVTQMGQEVILRCVPISNHLYFYWYRQILGQKVEFLVSFYNNEISEKSEIFDDQFSVERPDGSNFTLKIRSTKLEDSAMYFCASREDRQGSNIQYFGAGTRLSVL.